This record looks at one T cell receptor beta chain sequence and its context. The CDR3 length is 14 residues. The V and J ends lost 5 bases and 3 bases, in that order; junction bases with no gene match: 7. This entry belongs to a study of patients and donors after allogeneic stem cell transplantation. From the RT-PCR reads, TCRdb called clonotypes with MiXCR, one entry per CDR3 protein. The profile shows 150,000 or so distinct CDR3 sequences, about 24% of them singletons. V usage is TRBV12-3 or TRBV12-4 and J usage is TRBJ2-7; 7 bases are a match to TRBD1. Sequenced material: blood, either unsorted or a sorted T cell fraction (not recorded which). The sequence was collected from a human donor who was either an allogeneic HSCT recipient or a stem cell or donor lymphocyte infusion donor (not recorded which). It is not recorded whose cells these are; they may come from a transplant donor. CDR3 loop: CASSMTGQGYEQYF. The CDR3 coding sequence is TGTGCCAGCAGTATGACAGGGCAGGGCTACGAGCAGTACTTC.